A single sample gave rise to the 24 T cell receptor beta chains below, sequenced in a study of shared clonotypes between healthy human individuals. The repertoire was sequenced with immunoSEQ multiplex PCR; TCRdb's copy has only in-frame clones and lacks some. Of 2,500,000 or so clones in the sample, roughly 92% were seen once. Sequenced input: naive CD4+ T cells sorted from blood. Sample subset: CD45RA+ positively selected. These receptor sequences come from a man between 18 and 29 years old in good health.

A few counts support this clone. CDR3 sequence: CASSLRQQPQHF. CDR3 bases: TGTGCCAGCAGCCTCCGACAACAGCCCCAGCATTTT. The chain couples TRBV28 to TRBJ1-5; D not resolved. Germline CDR1 MDHEN, CDR2 SYDVKM. There are 12 residues in the CDR3. V lost 6 bases and J lost 7, with 10 bases in between.

The DNA for the CDR3 is TGTGCCAGCAGTTACACACGACAGGGACACTACACCTTC. Protein sequence: CASSYTRQGHYTF. The chain uses TRBV6-5 and TRBJ1-2; 7 bases are a match to TRBD1. The germline CDR1 and CDR2 sequences are MNHEY and SVGAGI. This CDR3 contains 13 residues. V was clipped by 2 bases and J by 10 bases; unmatched bases: 7.

The chain uses TRBV6-5 and TRBJ2-1; 9 bases line up with TRBD2. J was trimmed by 2 bases and V by 6 bases; bases with no gene match: 5. The CDR3 spans 15 residues. Germline V lookup: CDR1 MNHEY, CDR2 SVGAGI. The CDR3 protein is CASRPLAGPYNEQFF. The CDR3, as DNA: TGTGCCAGCAGACCTCTAGCGGGGCCCTACAATGAGCAGTTCTTC.

The CDR3 loop is CASSTGTSGAYEQYF. The CDR3 region has the DNA TGCGCCAGCAGCACCGGGACTAGCGGTGCCTACGAGCAGTACTTC. The chain is built from TRBV5-1 and TRBJ2-7, with 11 bases that match TRBD2. Germline CDR1 SGHRS, CDR2 YFSETQ. V was clipped by 4 bases and J by 2 bases; unmatched bases: 5. There are 15 residues in the CDR3.

Turning to this clone: This sample includes further DNA sequences coding for the same CDR3. This chain joins TRBV7-2 and TRBJ1-5; TRBD1 matches 8 bases. The CDR3 runs to 15 residues. J lost 1 base, V lost 5 bases, and 4 bases had no gene match. Germline CDR1 is SGHTA and CDR2 is FQGNSA. The CDR3 nucleotides are TGTGCCAGCAGCCCCAGACAGGGGAGCAATCAGCCCCAGCATTTT. Translating gives CASSPRQGSNQPQHF.

V gene TRBV2 combines with J gene TRBJ2-3, with D possibly matching TRBD2 (5 bases). The CDR3 spans 12 residues. Germline CDR1 SNHLY, CDR2 FYNNEI. Trimming shortened V by 6 bases and J by 4 bases, and 8 bases separated the two germline ends. The CDR3 reads CASRQDSDTQYF. CDR3 coding DNA: TGTGCCAGCAGGCAGGACTCAGATACGCAGTATTTT.

This clone appeared a few times. This chain links TRBV6-5 with TRBJ1-1, with D perhaps TRBD1 (5 bases). Germline V CDR1 and CDR2: MNHEY, SVGAGI. This CDR3 has 13 residues. The V end was cut by 0 bases, the J end by 8 bases, with 10 bases between. CDR3 amino acids: CASSYSNRGEAFF. In DNA form, the CDR3 reads TGTGCCAGCAGTTACTCTAACCGGGGCGAAGCTTTCTTT.

J is TRBJ2-1 and V is TRBV7-9; D gene uncertain. The CDR3 extends over 12 amino acids. The V end was cut by 6 bases, the J end by 9 bases, with 12 bases between. The germline CDR1 and CDR2 sequences are SEHNR and FQNEAQ (reference sequence). The CDR3 DNA follows: TGTGCCAGCAGGTTTGACTTAGGTGAGCAGTTCTTC. Translating gives CASRFDLGEQFF.

The chain couples TRBV9 to TRBJ2-3, with 9 bases aligning to TRBD2. Germline-derived CDR1 and CDR2 are SGDLS and YYNGEE. The CDR3 covers 14 residues. J was trimmed by 4 bases and V by 6 bases; bases with no gene match: 6. As DNA, the CDR3 is TGTGCCAGCACCCTGGGCGGGGGGGCAGATACGCAGTATTTT. Protein: CASTLGGGADTQYF.

This clone was picked up a small number of times. The chain uses TRBV18 and TRBJ1-2; TRBD1 is a possible D gene (5 bases). V was pared by 3 bases and J by 13 bases, with 15 bases between. The germline V gene has CDR1 KGHSH and CDR2 LQKENI. This CDR3 has 12 residues. The CDR3 DNA reads TGTGCCAGCTCACCGGACAACTATGGAGGCACCTTC. This codes for CASSPDNYGGTF. The whole variable domain, remainder taken from reference TRBV18 and TRBJ1-2, is NAGVMQNPRHLVRRRGQEARLRCSPMKGHSHVYWYRQLPEEGLKFMVYLQKENIIDESGMPKERFSAEFPKEGPSILRIQQVVRGDSAAYFCASSPDNYGGTFGSGTRLTVV.

V and J are TRBV2 and TRBJ1-6, with 7 bases aligning to TRBD1. V was pared by 8 bases and J by 9 bases, with 10 bases of the junction left unmatched. CDR3 size: 14 residues. Germline V CDR1 and CDR2: SNHLY, FYNNEI. The DNA of the CDR3 is TGTGCCAGCGGGGGACAGTCAGATGCTTCACCCCTCCACTTT. Translated: CASGGQSDASPLHF.

This clone appeared a single time. The sample carries other DNA sequences with the same CDR3. The J gene is TRBJ2-7, the V gene TRBV10-3, with D tentatively TRBD2 (5 bases). CDR1 is ENHRY and CDR2 is SYGVKD in the germline V gene. This CDR3 is 12 amino acids long. The V end lost 2 bases, the J end lost 4 bases, and 6 bases lay between the germline ends. CDR3 nucleotide sequence: TGTGCCATCAGTGAGGGAGGATACGAGCAGTACTTC. Translation: CAISEGGYEQYF.

The J gene is TRBJ2-7, the V gene TRBV19; 12 bases fit TRBD1. The CDR3 consists of 14 residues. Looked up from germline, CDR1 is LNHDA and CDR2 is SQIVND (reference sequence). J was trimmed by 5 bases and V by 6 bases; bases with no gene match: 5. CDR3 region: CASRMGQGANEQYF. The DNA of the CDR3 is TGTGCCAGTAGGATGGGACAGGGGGCGAACGAGCAGTACTTC.

The chain employs TRBV18 and TRBJ1-1; D perhaps matches TRBD1 (5 bases). This CDR3 region has 16 residues. V was trimmed by 6 bases and J by 5 bases, leaving 22 bases between them. CDR1 KGHSH and CDR2 LQKENI come from the germline V gene. This chain's CDR3 is CASSPSLRVGVTEAFF. The CDR3 DNA reads TGTGCCAGCTCGCCTAGTCTCAGGGTCGGGGTGACTGAAGCTTTCTTT.

J is TRBJ1-4 and V is TRBV2, with TRBD1 matching over 9 bases. Germline CDR1 and CDR2: SNHLY and FYNNEI. The CDR3 length is 14 residues. The V and J ends lost 6 bases and 8 bases, in that order; junction bases with no gene match: 7. The CDR3 region is CASRGTGWVEKLFF. The CDR3, as DNA: TGTGCCAGCAGAGGGACAGGGTGGGTCGAAAAACTGTTTTTT. Full variable domain (rest looked up from reference TRBV2 and TRBJ1-4): EPEVTQTPSHQVTQMGQEVILRCVPISNHLYFYWYRQILGQKVEFLVSFYNNEISEKSEIFDDQFSVERPDGSNFTLKIRSTKLEDSAMYFCASRGTGWVEKLFFGSGTQLSVL.

J is TRBJ2-2 and V is TRBV19; perhaps TRBD2 as D (6 bases). In germline, CDR1 is LNHDA, CDR2 SQIVND (reference sequence). V lost 9 bases, J lost 7 bases, and 18 bases lay in between. The CDR3 sequence is 14 residues long. CDR3 loop: CASSRDLRGGELFF. CDR3 nucleotide sequence: TGTGCCAGCTCCAGGGACTTAAGGGGCGGGGAGCTGTTTTTT.

This clone was observed once. The sample contains more than one DNA sequence encoding this CDR3. The chain couples TRBV6-5 to TRBJ1-3; D gene ambiguous. The germline gives CDR1 MNHEY, CDR2 SVGAGI. Deletions cut 5 bases from V and 4 bases from J, with 9 bases between. The CDR3 spans 13 residues. CDR3 DNA: TGTGCCAGCAGTAGGACGGAAGGAAACACCATATATTTT. Protein sequence: CASSRTEGNTIYF.

This clone was counted once. This sequence joins TRBV19 and TRBJ1-2; no firm D call. V gave up 6 bases and J gave up 4 bases, with 21 bases separating them. The CDR3 runs to 16 residues. Germline V gives CDR1 LNHDA, CDR2 SQIVND (reference sequence). The CDR3 nucleotides read TGTGCCAGTAGCACCATACCTTCGACGGTGGTCTATGGCTACACCTTC. This encodes CASSTIPSTVVYGYTF. Complete variable domain (other parts from reference TRBV19 and TRBJ1-2): DGGITQSPKYLFRKEGQNVTLSCEQNLNHDAMYWYRQDPGQGLRLIYYSQIVNDFQKGDIAEGYSVSREKKESFPLTVTSAQKNPTAFYLCASSTIPSTVVYGYTFGSGTRLTVV.

As regards this clone: The same CDR3 is also encoded by other DNA sequences in this sample. The chain combines TRBV19 with TRBJ2-3; D perhaps matches TRBD2 (6 bases). The germline V gene has CDR1 LNHDA and CDR2 SQIVND (reference sequence). Deletions cut 3 bases from V and 1 base from J, with 8 bases between. There are 14 residues in the CDR3. In nucleotides, the CDR3 is TGTGCCAGTAGTATCGCTAGCGGCACAGATACGCAGTATTTT. This gives the protein CASSIASGTDTQYF.

J is TRBJ1-6 and V is TRBV28, with 10 bases lining up with TRBD1. The CDR3 length is 12 residues. Trimming took 10 bases from V and 10 from J; bases not matched to a gene: 4. In germline, CDR1 is MDHEN, CDR2 SYDVKM. The CDR3: CATGTGVSPLHF. Written as DNA, the CDR3 is TGTGCCACCGGGACAGGGGTCTCACCCCTCCACTTT.

V gene TRBV7-2 combines with J gene TRBJ2-3, with 12 bases fitting TRBD2. CDR3 length: 18 residues. The germline V gene encodes CDR1 SGHTA and CDR2 FQGNSA. V was pared by 4 bases and J by 0 bases, with 8 bases of the junction left unmatched. The CDR3 bases are TGTGCCAGCAGCTCCCCCAGGACTAGCGGGATTAGCACAGATACGCAGTATTTT. Amino acids: CASSSPRTSGISTDTQYF. Combining the CDR3 with reference TRBV7-2 and TRBJ2-3 gives the whole variable domain GAGVSQSPSNKVTEKGKDVELRCDPISGHTALYWYRQSLGQGLEFLIYFQGNSAPDKSGLPSDRFSAERTGGSVSTLTIQRTQQEDSAVYLCASSSPRTSGISTDTQYFGPGTRLTVL.

The gene calls are TRBV5-1 and TRBJ2-2; D is unclear. The germline V gene has CDR1 SGHRS and CDR2 YFSETQ. The V end was cut by 0 bases, the J end by 3 bases, with 3 bases between. The CDR3 has 13 amino acids. CDR3 in amino acids: CASSLDHTGELFF. DNA for the CDR3: TGCGCCAGCAGCTTGGACCACACCGGGGAGCTGTTTTTT. Complete variable domain (other parts from reference TRBV5-1 and TRBJ2-2): KAGVTQTPRYLIKTRGQQVTLSCSPISGHRSVSWYQQTPGQGLQFLFEYFSETQRNKGNFPGRFSGRQFSNSRSEMNVSTLELGDSALYLCASSLDHTGELFFGEGSRLTVL.

This chain joins TRBV4-1 and TRBJ1-1; no reliable D call. In germline, CDR1 is MGHRA, CDR2 YSYEKL. The CDR3 runs 14 residues. V was cut by 2 bases and J by 2 bases, with 9 bases left in between. DNA for the CDR3: TGCGCCAGCAGCCAACAACAGCCTAACACTGAAGCTTTCTTT. The encoded protein is CASSQQQPNTEAFF.

CDR3 protein: CASSSQGGNYGYTF. In DNA, the CDR3 is TGTGCCAGCAGTTCACAGGGGGGTAACTATGGCTACACCTTC. This chain uses TRBV28 with TRBJ1-2; TRBD1 matches at 8 bases. CDR3 length equals 14 residues. J was trimmed by 1 base and V by 4 bases; bases with no gene match: 2. Germline V gene lookup returns CDR1 MDHEN and CDR2 SYDVKM.